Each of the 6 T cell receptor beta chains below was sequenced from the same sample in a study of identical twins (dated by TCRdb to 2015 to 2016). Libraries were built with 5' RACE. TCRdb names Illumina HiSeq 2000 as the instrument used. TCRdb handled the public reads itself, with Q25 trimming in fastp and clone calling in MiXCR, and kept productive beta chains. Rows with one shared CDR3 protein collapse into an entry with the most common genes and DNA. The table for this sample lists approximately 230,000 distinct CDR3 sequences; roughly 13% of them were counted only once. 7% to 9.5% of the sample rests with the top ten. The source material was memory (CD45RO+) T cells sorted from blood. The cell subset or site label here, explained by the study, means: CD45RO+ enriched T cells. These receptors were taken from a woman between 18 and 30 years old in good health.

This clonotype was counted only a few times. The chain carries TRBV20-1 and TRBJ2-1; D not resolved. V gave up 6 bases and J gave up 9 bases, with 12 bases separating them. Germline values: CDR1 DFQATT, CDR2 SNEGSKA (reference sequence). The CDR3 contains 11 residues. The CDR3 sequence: CSAFASGEQFF. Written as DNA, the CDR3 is TGCAGTGCCTTCGCGTCGGGTGAGCAGTTCTTC.

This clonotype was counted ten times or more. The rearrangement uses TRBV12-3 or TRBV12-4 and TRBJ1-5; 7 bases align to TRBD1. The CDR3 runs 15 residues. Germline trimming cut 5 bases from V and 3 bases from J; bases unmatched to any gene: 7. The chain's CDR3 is CASSTRDSLNQPQHF. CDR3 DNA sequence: TGTGCCAGCAGTACCCGGGACAGCCTCAATCAGCCCCAGCATTTT.

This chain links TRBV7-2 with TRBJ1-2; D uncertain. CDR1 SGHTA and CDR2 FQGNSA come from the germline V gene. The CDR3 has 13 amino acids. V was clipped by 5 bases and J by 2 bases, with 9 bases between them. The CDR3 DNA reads TGTGCCAGCAGCCCTCGGTCGAACTATGGCTACACCTTC. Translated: CASSPRSNYGYTF.

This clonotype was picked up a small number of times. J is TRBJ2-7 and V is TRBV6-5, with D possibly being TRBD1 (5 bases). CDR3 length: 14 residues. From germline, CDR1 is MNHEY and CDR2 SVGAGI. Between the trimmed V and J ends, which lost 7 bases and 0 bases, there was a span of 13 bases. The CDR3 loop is CASINRGNSYEQYF. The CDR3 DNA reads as TGTGCCAGCATTAATAGGGGTAACTCCTACGAGCAGTACTTC.

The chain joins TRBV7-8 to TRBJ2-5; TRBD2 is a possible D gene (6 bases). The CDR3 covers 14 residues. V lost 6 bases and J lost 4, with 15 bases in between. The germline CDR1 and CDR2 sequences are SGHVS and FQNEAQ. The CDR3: CASSLIGGGETQYF. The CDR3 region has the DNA TGTGCCAGCAGTCTAATCGGGGGAGGAGAGACCCAGTACTTC.

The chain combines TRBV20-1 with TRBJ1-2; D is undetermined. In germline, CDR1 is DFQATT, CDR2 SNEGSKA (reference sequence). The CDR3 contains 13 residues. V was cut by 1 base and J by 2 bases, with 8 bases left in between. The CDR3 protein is CSARVPGNYGYTF. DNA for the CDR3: TGCAGTGCTAGAGTTCCAGGCAACTATGGCTACACCTTC.